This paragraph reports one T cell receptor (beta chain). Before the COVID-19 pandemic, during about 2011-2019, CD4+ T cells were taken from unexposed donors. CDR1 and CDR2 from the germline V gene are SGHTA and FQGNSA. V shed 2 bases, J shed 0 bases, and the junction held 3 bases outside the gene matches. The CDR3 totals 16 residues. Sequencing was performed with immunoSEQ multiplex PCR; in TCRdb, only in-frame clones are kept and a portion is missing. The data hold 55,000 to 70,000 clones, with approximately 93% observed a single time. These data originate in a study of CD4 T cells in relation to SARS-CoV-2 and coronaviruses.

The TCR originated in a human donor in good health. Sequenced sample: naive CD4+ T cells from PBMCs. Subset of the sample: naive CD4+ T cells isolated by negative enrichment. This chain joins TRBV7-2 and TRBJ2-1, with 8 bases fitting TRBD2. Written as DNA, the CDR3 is TGTGCCAGCAGCTTACGGGGGGGAGCCTCCTACAATGAGCAGTTCTTC. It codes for CASSLRGGASYNEQFF.